A selection of T cell receptor beta chains follows, all from one sample in a study of shared clonotypes between healthy human individuals. This table comes from immunoSEQ multiplex PCR, and its TCRdb copy is limited to in-frame clones, with some not included. This sample has 550,000 to 800,000 clones, with roughly 70% found just once. Material for sequencing was memory CD4+ T cells sorted from blood. Receptors were obtained from a woman aged 30 to 39 in good health. Each CDR3 is given with its conserved first and last residue. D genes are given only for firm matches. Not all rows give a size; the values are once, few, many and, for expanded clones, a class.

NA TRBJ1-1 NA TRBV11-2 TGTGCCAGCAGCTTTCTTCGACAGAACACTGAAGCTTTCTTT CASSFLRQNTEAFF
NA TRBJ2-1 NA TRBV5-1 TGCGCCAGCAGCTTGAACGACAATGAGCAGTTCTTC CASSLNDNEQFF
NA TRBJ2-7 once TRBV27 TGTGCCAGCAGTTTAGGAATGGTCCGGTCCGAGCAGTACTTC CASSLGMVRSEQYF
TRBD2 TRBJ2-5 once TRBV6-1 TGTGCCAGCAGTGTGAAATCGGCGGGAGGTTTCGAGACCCAGTACTTC CASSVKSAGGFETQYF
TRBD1 TRBJ2-7 NA TRBV15 TGTGCCACCAGCACCGGACAGGGTTCCGGTGAGCAGTACTTC CATSTGQGSGEQYF
NA TRBJ1-5 NA TRBV19 TGTGCCAGTAGTAGGGCTAGCAATCAGCCCCAGCATTTT CASSRASNQPQHF
NA TRBJ2-2 NA TRBV28 TGTGCTACCCACGGACGGACGGGCACCGGGGAGCTGTTTTTT CATHGRTGTGELFF
NA TRBJ1-2 NA TRBV19 TGTGCCAGTAGTATAGCCAACCCCTTGAGGGGCTATGGCTACACCTTC CASSIANPLRGYGYTF
NA TRBJ2-1 NA TRBV30 TGTGCCTCCCGACTAGTCGGCAATGAGCAGTTCTTC CASRLVGNEQFF
NA TRBJ1-5 NA TRBV6-1 TGTGCCATCAAAGGGGGGGGCGCGGGCAATCAGCCCCAGCATTTT CAIKGGGAGNQPQHF
TRBD1 TRBJ1-5 once TRBV29-1 TGCAGCGTCGGACAGGATAGCAATCAGCCCCAGCATTTT CSVGQDSNQPQHF
TRBD1 TRBJ1-2 NA TRBV5-1 TGCGCCAGCAGCTTGACACAGGGGGATCCTGGCTACACCTTC CASSLTQGDPGYTF
NA TRBJ2-3 NA TRBV7-2 TGTGCCAGCAGCTTATCGCTACTAGAGACAGATACGCAGTATTTT CASSLSLLETDTQYF
NA TRBJ2-7 NA TRBV14 TGTGCCGGCAGCCAAGAGGGGATCCGGTCCTACGAGCAGTACTTC CAGSQEGIRSYEQYF
NA TRBJ1-1 NA TRBV28 TGTGCCAGCAGTTTACCCTCACGGGTGGGCGCTGAAGCTTTCTTT CASSLPSRVGAEAFF
TRBD2 TRBJ2-7 NA TRBV7-2 TGTGCCAGCAGCTTAAGGACTAGCGGGAACTACGAGCAGTACTTC CASSLRTSGNYEQYF
TRBD2 TRBJ2-1 NA TRBV6-6 TGTGCCAGCAGGGACCGGACTAGCGACTACAATGAGCAGTTCTTC CASRDRTSDYNEQFF
NA TRBJ1-2 NA TRBV20-1 TGCAGTGCCGCCATTAACTATGGCTACACCTTC CSAAINYGYTF
NA TRBJ1-4 NA TRBV30 TGTGCCTGGACCTGGACGGGTAATGAAAAACTGTTTTTT CAWTWTGNEKLFF
TRBD1 TRBJ1-2 few TRBV5-4 TGTGCCAGCAGCGGGCGGGGACAGGGGAGCTATGGCTACACCTTC CASSGRGQGSYGYTF
TRBD2 TRBJ2-3 many TRBV6-4 TGTGCCAGCAGTCTAGCGGGAGGGGCAGATACGCAGTATTTT CASSLAGGADTQYF
NA TRBJ1-3 once TRBV7-8 TGTGCCAGCAGCTTGCTTGTGGCCGCTGGAAACACCATATATTTT CASSLLVAAGNTIYF
TRBD2 TRBJ2-1 NA TRBV5-1 TGCGCCAGCCGGACCCAACGATCGAGCGGGAGTGAAGATGAGCAGTTCTTC CASRTQRSSGSEDEQFF
TRBD1 TRBJ1-2 NA TRBV27 TGTGCCAGCCACGGACAGGGGGCGCTTGGCTACACCTTC CASHGQGALGYTF
NA TRBJ1-1 NA TRBV5-1 TGCGCCAGCAGCTTTGGCAACACTGAAGCTTTCTTT CASSFGNTEAFF
NA TRBJ2-6 once TRBV7-8 TGTGCCAGCAGCTTTGGGGCCAACGTCCTGACTTTC CASSFGANVLTF
NA TRBJ1-2 NA TRBV28 TGTGCCAGCGGCTCACTTCGGGACTCGGAGGGCTACACCTTC CASGSLRDSEGYTF
TRBD1 TRBJ2-7 few TRBV7-8 TGTGCCAGCGGTGGACAGGGCCCCTACGAGCAGTACTTC CASGGQGPYEQYF
TRBD1 TRBJ1-2 once TRBV5-1 TGCGCCAGCAGCTTCACAGGGGGTGGCTATGGCTACACCTTC CASSFTGGGYGYTF
TRBD2 TRBJ2-3 NA TRBV4-1 TGCGCCAGCAGCCAAGATCCGACTAGCCTCTCTAGCACAGATACGCAGTATTTT CASSQDPTSLSSTDTQYF
NA TRBJ1-1 few TRBV7-6 TGTGCCAGCAGCTTACGGGGGGGCGGACCCTGGAACACTGAAGCTTTCTTT CASSLRGGGPWNTEAFF
NA TRBJ2-7 NA TRBV21-1 TGTGCCAGCAGCAAAGGATGTTGCGGGGAGCAGTACTTC CASSKGCCGEQYF
NA TRBJ2-7 NA TRBV23-1 TGCGCCAGCAGTCATCTTTCCCCAAGCCCCTACGAGCAGTACTTC CASSHLSPSPYEQYF
TRBD2 TRBJ2-1 NA TRBV7-2 TGTGCCAGCAGCCGCTCCGAACCCGCTAGCGGGGAGTTCTTC CASSRSEPASGEFF
NA TRBJ2-7 NA TRBV11-2 TGTGCCAGCAGGCTATCCTACAGCTCCTACGAGCAGTACTTC CASRLSYSSYEQYF
NA TRBJ2-1 NA TRBV5-1 TGCGCCAGCAGCCGGGACTCCAACTCCTACAATGAGCAGTTCTTC CASSRDSNSYNEQFF
NA TRBJ2-2 NA TRBV6-5 TGTGCCAGCAGTTCGAGGATCGGTTGGGCCGGGGAGCTGTTTTTT CASSSRIGWAGELFF
NA TRBJ1-3 NA TRBV28 TGTGCCAGCAGAACTCAACAGGGACCCTCTGGAAACACCATATATTTT CASRTQQGPSGNTIYF
NA TRBJ2-7 NA TRBV7-2 TGTGCCAGCAGCTTAATGCAGTCGGAGACCTACGAGCAGTACTTC CASSLMQSETYEQYF
TRBD1 TRBJ2-1 NA TRBV7-2 TGTGCCAGCAGCTTACAGGGGGCTCAGGGTGAGCAGTTCTTC CASSLQGAQGEQFF
TRBD1 TRBJ1-1 few TRBV5-1 TGCGCCAGCAGCTCGGACAGGGTGGACACTGAAGCTTTCTTT CASSSDRVDTEAFF
TRBD1 TRBJ2-7 NA TRBV28 TGTGCCAGCAGCCCCGGGACAGGGGGGCCCGAGCAGTACTTC CASSPGTGGPEQYF
TRBD2 TRBJ2-1 NA TRBV5-1 TGCGCCAGCAGCCCTACTAGCGGGGGAGACAATGAGCAGTTCTTC CASSPTSGGDNEQFF
NA TRBJ2-3 NA TRBV18 TGTGCCAGCTCAACCAGCGCAGATACGCAGTATTTT CASSTSADTQYF
NA TRBJ2-2 few TRBV2 TGTGCCAGCAGTGTGGAAGGCACCGGGGAGCTGTTTTTT CASSVEGTGELFF
NA TRBJ2-3 few TRBV4-1 TGCGCCAGCAGCCAAGGTTGGAGCGGAAGCACAGATACGCAGTATTTT CASSQGWSGSTDTQYF